The 32 T cell receptor beta chains in this list originate from one sample, sequenced in a study of cytotoxic CD8 clonotypes in ibrutinib-treated CLL. Assay used: immunoSEQ multiplex PCR; TCRdb lists only in-frame clones, some missing. The table lists 25,000 to 30,000 clones, about 78% of them singletons. This specimen consisted of PBMCs, obtained after 36 months of ibrutinib treatment. These receptors came from a human donor with chronic lymphocytic leukemia.

The chain joins TRBV5-6 to TRBJ2-7, with D uncertain. Germline V gene lookup returns CDR1 SGHDT and CDR2 YYEEEE. V lost 0 bases to trimming and J lost 1 base, with 8 bases between them. This CDR3 spans 14 amino acids. CDR3 nucleotides: TGTGCCAGCAGCTTGGTAGGAGAATCCTACGAGCAGTACTTC. Encoded protein: CASSLVGESYEQYF.

On this clone: Distinct nucleotide sequences in the sample also encode this CDR3. The genes are TRBV7-9 and TRBJ2-7; no reliable D call. V was pared by 5 bases and J by 4 bases, with 9 bases between. Germline V gene lookup returns CDR1 SEHNR and CDR2 FQNEAQ (reference sequence). This CDR3 is built from 12 residues. The CDR3 nucleotides are TGTGCCAGCAGCCAAGACGGGTACGAGCAGTACTTC. The encoded protein is CASSQDGYEQYF.

CDR3 in amino acids: CASSYSDRGSYEQYF. As DNA, the CDR3 is TGTGCCAGCAGTTACTCGGACAGGGGTTCCTACGAGCAGTACTTC. This rearrangement joins TRBV6-5 to TRBJ2-7; 9 positions agree with TRBD1. Germline CDR1 is MNHEY and CDR2 is SVGAGI. CDR3 size: 15 residues. The V segment lost 0 bases and the J segment 1 base; nucleotides outside the gene matches: 1.

CDR3 sequence reads: CSVEAENYGYTF. Written as DNA, the CDR3 is TGCAGCGTTGAAGCGGAAAACTATGGCTACACCTTC. The chain uses TRBV29-1 and TRBJ1-2; no reliable D call. Germline V gives CDR1 SQVTM, CDR2 ANQGSEA. V was trimmed by 1 base and J by 2 bases, leaving 5 bases between them. The CDR3 contains 12 residues.

The V gene is TRBV5-1, the J gene TRBJ2-7; D possibly matches TRBD1 or TRBD2 (5 bases each). Looked up from germline, CDR1 is SGHRS and CDR2 is YFSETQ. CDR3 length: 14 residues. Between the trimmed V and J ends, which lost 4 bases and 2 bases, there was a span of 13 bases. CDR3 in amino acids: CASSLGTDAYEQYF. The DNA of the CDR3 is TGCGCCAGCAGCCTAGGGACCGACGCCTACGAGCAGTACTTC. Variable domain in full (rest from reference TRBV5-1 and TRBJ2-7): KAGVTQTPRYLIKTRGQQVTLSCSPISGHRSVSWYQQTPGQGLQFLFEYFSETQRNKGNFPGRFSGRQFSNSRSEMNVSTLELGDSALYLCASSLGTDAYEQYFGPGTRLTVT.

J is TRBJ1-1 and V is TRBV5-1; D uncertain. Between the trimmed V and J ends, which lost 4 bases and 2 bases, there was a span of 12 bases. In germline, CDR1 is SGHRS, CDR2 YFSETQ. The length of the CDR3 is 14 residues. The CDR3 sequence is CASSADGLNTEAFF. In DNA, the CDR3 is TGCGCCAGCAGCGCTGACGGCTTAAACACTGAAGCTTTCTTT.

This rearrangement joins TRBV7-8 to TRBJ2-7; D is undetermined. Germline CDR1 SGHVS, CDR2 FQNEAQ. This CDR3 is built from 13 residues. V was cut by 1 base and J by 7 bases, with 11 bases left in between. The CDR3 reads CASSLGGSFEQYF. For the CDR3, the DNA is TGTGCCAGCAGCTTAGGGGGTAGTTTTGAGCAGTACTTC.

The gene calls are TRBV2 and TRBJ1-6, with TRBD1 identical over 10 bases. This CDR3 region has 14 residues. V was pared by 6 bases and J by 13 bases, with 9 bases of the junction left unmatched. Germline V gene data show CDR1 as SNHLY and CDR2 as FYNNEI. CDR3 in DNA: TGTGCCAGCAGCGGGACAGGGGAGAACGGTCCCCTCCACTTT. Translation: CASSGTGENGPLHF.

V is TRBV18 and J is TRBJ1-2; no firm D call. Trimming shortened V by 1 base and J by 0 bases, and 6 bases separated the two germline ends. CDR3 length equals 14 residues. Germline values: CDR1 KGHSH, CDR2 LQKENI. CDR3 sequence: CASSPQGTNYGYTF. The CDR3 DNA reads as TGTGCCAGCTCACCACAAGGCACTAACTATGGCTACACCTTC.

The chain links TRBV7-8 to TRBJ1-2; 9 bases are shared with TRBD1. CDR1 SGHVS and CDR2 FQNEAQ come from the germline V gene. The CDR3 covers 17 residues. Trimming removed 2 bases from V and 2 bases from J; junction bases left unmatched: 9. Here the CDR3 DNA reads TGTGCCAGCAGCTTACGCCCAGGGACAGGGCAGAACTATGGCTACACCTTC. This translates into CASSLRPGTGQNYGYTF.

This chain uses TRBV7-3 with TRBJ1-2, with TRBD1 matching 9 bases. The germline CDR1 and CDR2 sequences are SGHTA and FQGTGA. The CDR3 is made up of 15 amino acids. The J segment lost 4 bases and the V segment lost 5 bases, leaving 8 bases of the junction unmatched. The CDR3 sequence: CASSPGTGKGYGYTF. CDR3 DNA sequence: TGTGCCAGCAGCCCCGGGACAGGGAAGGGCTATGGCTACACCTTC.

The CDR3 spells CASSTSGEEAFF. The CDR3 bases are TGTGCCAGCTCAACTTCAGGGGAAGAAGCTTTCTTT. The genes are TRBV18 and TRBJ1-1; D is possibly TRBD1 (6 bases). The V and J ends lost 5 bases and 8 bases respectively, with 12 bases between them. This CDR3 spans 12 amino acids. Germline V gene lookup returns CDR1 KGHSH and CDR2 LQKENI.

This chain connects TRBV27 to TRBJ2-3; 7 nucleotides line up with TRBD2. V gave up 6 bases and J gave up 5 bases; unmatched junction bases: 8. This CDR3 is 14 amino acids long. CDR1 is MNHEY and CDR2 is SMNVEV in the germline V gene (reference sequence). DNA for the CDR3: TGTGCCAGCAGGTGGTCGGGGGGTGAAGATACGCAGTATTTT. Its translation: CASRWSGGEDTQYF.

The chain links TRBV5-1 to TRBJ2-3; 11 positions match TRBD2. The junction had 7 bases not matched to a gene; V was cut back by 4 bases and J by 6 bases. The CDR3 consists of 15 residues. CDR1 and CDR2 from the germline V gene are SGHRS and YFSETQ. The CDR3 DNA reads as TGCGCCAGCAGCCCCGGACTAGCGGGTGGGGATACGCAGTATTTT. It is translated as CASSPGLAGGDTQYF.

The rearrangement links TRBV9 to TRBJ2-1; 9 bases align to TRBD1. The CDR3 runs 14 residues. Germline lookup yields CDR1 SGDLS and CDR2 YYNGEE. V was pared by 5 bases and J by 6 bases, with 6 bases of the junction left unmatched. For the CDR3, the DNA is TGTGCCAGCAGGGATTCGGGACAGGGCAATGAGCAGTTCTTC. Amino acid sequence: CASRDSGQGNEQFF.

The chain links TRBV7-9 to TRBJ1-1, with TRBD1 as a possible D gene (6 bases). Germline V gene data show CDR1 as SEHNR and CDR2 as FQNEAQ (reference sequence). V dropped 2 bases and J dropped 4 bases, with 8 bases sitting between them. The CDR3 loop spans 13 amino acids. The CDR3: CASSLRGGTEAFF. The CDR3 nucleotides are TGTGCCAGCAGCTTACGAGGGGGCACTGAAGCTTTCTTT.

The CDR3 protein is CASHYRVGTTEAFF. The CDR3 region has the DNA TGTGCCAGTCATTACAGGGTGGGGACCACTGAAGCTTTCTTT. J is TRBJ1-1 and V is TRBV6-1; the D gene is possibly TRBD1 (6 bases). The CDR3 totals 14 residues. CDR1 is MNHNS, CDR2 SASEGT, per germline. V was pared by 9 bases and J by 4 bases, with 18 bases between.

This rearrangement joins TRBV7-9 to TRBJ2-7; D is unclear. Germline CDR1 reads SEHNR; CDR2 reads FQNEAQ (reference sequence). The CDR3 contains 12 residues. Trimming cost V 3 bases and J 3 bases, with 6 bases left between them. CDR3 region: CASSFSDYEQYF. The CDR3 DNA reads TGTGCCAGCAGCTTCTCGGACTACGAGCAGTACTTC.

This chain uses TRBV5-1 with TRBJ1-6; tentative D call: TRBD1 (6 bases). CDR1 and CDR2 from the germline V gene are SGHRS and YFSETQ. The CDR3 is 13 amino acids. With 3 bases removed from V and 7 bases from J, the gap between germline ends came to 8 bases. The CDR3 bases are TGCGCCAGCAGCTGGACAGTAAATTCACCCCTCCACTTT. Its translation: CASSWTVNSPLHF.

The gene calls are TRBV4-1 and TRBJ2-3; possibly TRBD1 or TRBD2 for D (5 bases each). This CDR3 is 15 amino acids long. CDR1 is MGHRA, CDR2 YSYEKL, per germline. V lost 8 bases and J 2 bases, leaving 17 bases between the germline ends. In DNA, the CDR3 is TGCGCCAGCGCCCCTGCCGGGGCCTACACAGATACGCAGTATTTT. It encodes CASAPAGAYTDTQYF.

The chain joins TRBV2 to TRBJ1-1; D is unclear. V was pared by 10 bases and J by 0 bases, with 12 bases between. Germline CDR1 SNHLY, CDR2 FYNNEI. This CDR3 region has 13 residues. CDR3 sequence reads: CATPLGLNTEAFF. Here the CDR3 DNA reads TGTGCCACCCCCCTCGGACTGAACACTGAAGCTTTCTTT. Drawing the rest from reference TRBV2 and TRBJ1-1, the complete variable domain is EPEVTQTPSHQVTQMGQEVILRCVPISNHLYFYWYRQILGQKVEFLVSFYNNEISEKSEIFDDQFSVERPDGSNFTLKIRSTKLEDSAMYFCATPLGLNTEAFFGQGTRLTVV.

This clone was counted once. J is TRBJ2-3 and V is TRBV18; 12 positions match TRBD1. The V and J ends lost 5 bases and 4 bases, in that order; junction bases with no gene match: 4. The CDR3 covers 15 residues. Germline V gene lookup returns CDR1 KGHSH and CDR2 LQKENI. CDR3: CASSGTGGEPDTQYF. The CDR3 region has the DNA TGTGCCAGCTCAGGGACAGGGGGCGAGCCAGATACGCAGTATTTT.

The chain combines TRBV11-2 with TRBJ2-7, with D unresolved. Germline CDR1 and CDR2: SGHAT and FQNNGV. Trimming removed 1 base at V and 4 bases at J, with 8 bases between. CDR3 length equals 13 residues. The CDR3, as DNA: TGTGCCAGCAGCTTAGGGACGGGTTACGAGCAGTACTTC. It encodes CASSLGTGYEQYF.

The gene calls are TRBV29-1 and TRBJ2-1, with 13 bases fitting TRBD2. V lost 6 bases to trimming and J lost 1 base; unmatched junction nucleotides: 6. Germline-derived CDR1 and CDR2 are SQVTM and ANQGSEA. This CDR3 has 16 amino acids. As DNA, the CDR3 is TGCAGCGTCCCGACTAGCGGGGGGTCATCCTACAATGAGCAGTTCTTC. Residues: CSVPTSGGSSYNEQFF.

J is TRBJ1-2 and V is TRBV27; D perhaps matches TRBD1 (5 bases). Germline-derived CDR1 and CDR2 are MNHEY and SMNVEV (reference sequence). The ends were cut back, 6 bases at V and 2 bases at J, with 10 bases in the middle. The CDR3 consists of 13 residues. CDR3 loop: CASRTQENYGYTF. The CDR3 DNA follows: TGTGCCAGCAGGACACAGGAGAACTATGGCTACACCTTC.

The rearrangement joins TRBV10-3 to TRBJ2-7; 9 positions agree with TRBD2. The CDR3 loop spans 14 amino acids. Germline V gene sequence: CDR1 ENHRY, CDR2 SYGVKD. Trimming cost V 1 base and J 6 bases; bases outside gene matches: 4. CDR3 in DNA: TGTGCCATCAGTGAGTTACAGACTAGCGGCGAGCAGTACTTC. It translates to CAISELQTSGEQYF.

The chain couples TRBV7-6 to TRBJ2-3, with D unresolved. CDR1 SGHVS and CDR2 FNYEAQ come from the germline V gene. Trimming took 0 bases from V and 4 from J, leaving 14 bases between them. This CDR3 contains 16 residues. CDR3 amino acids: CASSLAGGGSPDTQYF. The CDR3, as DNA: TGTGCCAGCAGCTTAGCTGGCGGTGGCAGCCCAGATACGCAGTATTTT.

The chain is built from TRBV9 and TRBJ1-5; 7 bases are shared with TRBD1. With V trimmed by 5 bases and J by 7 bases, 9 bases remained unmatched. The CDR3 is made up of 14 amino acids. Looked up from germline, CDR1 is SGDLS and CDR2 is YYNGEE. CDR3 nucleotides: TGTGCCAGCAGTCAGACAGGGTTCGGGCAGCCCCAGCATTTT. Encoded protein: CASSQTGFGQPQHF. Full variable domain (missing parts from reference TRBV9 and TRBJ1-5): DSGVTQTPKHLITATGQRVTLRCSPRSGDLSVYWYQQSLDQGLQFLIQYYNGEERAKGNILERFSAQQFPDLHSELNLSSLELGDSALYFCASSQTGFGQPQHFGDGTRLSIL.

CDR3 loop: CASRPQTGGIYEQYF. CDR3 bases: TGTGCCAGCAGACCCCAGACAGGGGGCATCTACGAGCAGTACTTC. The rearrangement uses TRBV6-5 and TRBJ2-7, with 10 bases matching TRBD1. Germline CDR1 MNHEY, CDR2 SVGAGI. This CDR3 is built from 15 residues. V lost 6 bases to trimming and J lost 3 bases; unmatched junction nucleotides: 8.

The chain has TRBV2 and TRBJ1-6; D is perhaps TRBD1 (6 bases). Germline V lookup: CDR1 SNHLY, CDR2 FYNNEI. Trimming cost V 6 bases and J 0 bases, with 18 bases left between them. The CDR3 runs 18 residues. CDR3: CASRGGWDTSSYNSPLHF. The CDR3 DNA sequence: TGTGCCAGCAGGGGGGGTTGGGACACCAGCTCCTATAATTCACCCCTCCACTTT.

This clone was picked up one time. The chain joins TRBV5-1 to TRBJ1-1; TRBD1 aligns across 8 bases. This CDR3 has 15 amino acids. The germline gives CDR1 SGHRS, CDR2 YFSETQ. J gave up 0 bases and V 4 bases, and 5 bases lay outside the gene matches. The CDR3 DNA reads TGCGCCAGCAGCCCCTGGACAGGGTTGAACACTGAAGCTTTCTTT. It encodes CASSPWTGLNTEAFF.

The chain recombines TRBV9 with TRBJ2-5; 11 bases align to TRBD2. The CDR3 has 15 amino acids. Germline V CDR1 and CDR2: SGDLS, YYNGEE. V was clipped by 5 bases and J by 5 bases; unmatched bases: 8. The CDR3 coding sequence is TGTGCCAGCAGTAGCGGGGGGGCCGGTGTTGAGACCCAGTACTTC. As protein: CASSSGGAGVETQYF.